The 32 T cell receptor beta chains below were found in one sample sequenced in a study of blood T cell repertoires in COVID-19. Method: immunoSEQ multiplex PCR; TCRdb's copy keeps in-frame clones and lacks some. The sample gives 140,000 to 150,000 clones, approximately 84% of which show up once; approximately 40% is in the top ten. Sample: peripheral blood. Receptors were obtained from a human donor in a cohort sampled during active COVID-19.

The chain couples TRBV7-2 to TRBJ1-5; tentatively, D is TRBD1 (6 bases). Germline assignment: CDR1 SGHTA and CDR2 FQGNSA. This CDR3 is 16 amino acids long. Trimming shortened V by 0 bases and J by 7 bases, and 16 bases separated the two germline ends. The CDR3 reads CASSLAPGGAGQPQHF. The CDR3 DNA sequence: TGTGCCAGCAGCTTAGCGCCGGGGGGCGCGGGACAGCCCCAGCATTTT.

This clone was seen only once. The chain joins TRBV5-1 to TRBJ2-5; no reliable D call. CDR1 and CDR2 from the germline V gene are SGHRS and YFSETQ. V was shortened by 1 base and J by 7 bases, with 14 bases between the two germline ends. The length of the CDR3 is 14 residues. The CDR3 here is CASSLLTDSGTQYF. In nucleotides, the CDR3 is TGCGCCAGCAGCTTGCTGACTGATTCGGGGACCCAGTACTTC.

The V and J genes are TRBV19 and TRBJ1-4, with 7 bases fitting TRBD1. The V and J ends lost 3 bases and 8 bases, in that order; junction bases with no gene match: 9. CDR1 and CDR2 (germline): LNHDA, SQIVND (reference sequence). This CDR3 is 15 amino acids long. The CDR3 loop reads CASSIAGGSPEKLFF. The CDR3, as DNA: TGTGCCAGTAGTATCGCAGGGGGATCCCCCGAAAAACTGTTTTTT.

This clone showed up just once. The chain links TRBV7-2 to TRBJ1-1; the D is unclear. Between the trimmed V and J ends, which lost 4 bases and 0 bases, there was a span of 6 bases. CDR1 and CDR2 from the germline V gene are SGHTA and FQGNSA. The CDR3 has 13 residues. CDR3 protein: CASSSLMNTEAFF. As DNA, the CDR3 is TGTGCCAGCAGCTCGCTAATGAACACTGAAGCTTTCTTT.

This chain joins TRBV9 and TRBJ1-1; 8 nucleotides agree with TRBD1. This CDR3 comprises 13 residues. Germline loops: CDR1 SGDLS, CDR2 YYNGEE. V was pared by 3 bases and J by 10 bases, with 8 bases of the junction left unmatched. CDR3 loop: CASSGGARGPAFF. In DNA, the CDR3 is TGTGCCAGCAGCGGGGGGGCCAGGGGGCCAGCTTTCTTT.

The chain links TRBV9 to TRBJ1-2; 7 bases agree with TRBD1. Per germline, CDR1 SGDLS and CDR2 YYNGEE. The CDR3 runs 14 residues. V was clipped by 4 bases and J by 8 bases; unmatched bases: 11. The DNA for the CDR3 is TGTGCCAGCAGCCTTCCCGGGACAGCGCGGGGCTACACCTTC. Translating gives CASSLPGTARGYTF.

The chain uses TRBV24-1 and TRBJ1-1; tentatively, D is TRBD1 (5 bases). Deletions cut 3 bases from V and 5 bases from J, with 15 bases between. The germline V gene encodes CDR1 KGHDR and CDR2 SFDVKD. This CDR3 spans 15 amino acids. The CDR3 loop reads CATSDGAVGGTEAFF. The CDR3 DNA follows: TGTGCCACCAGTGATGGGGCGGTAGGTGGGACTGAAGCTTTCTTT.

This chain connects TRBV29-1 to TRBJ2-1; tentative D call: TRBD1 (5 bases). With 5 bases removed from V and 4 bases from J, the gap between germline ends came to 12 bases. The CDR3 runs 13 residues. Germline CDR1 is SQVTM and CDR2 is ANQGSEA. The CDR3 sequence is CSVTNTGYNEQFF. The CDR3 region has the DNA TGCAGCGTTACTAACACAGGATACAATGAGCAGTTCTTC.

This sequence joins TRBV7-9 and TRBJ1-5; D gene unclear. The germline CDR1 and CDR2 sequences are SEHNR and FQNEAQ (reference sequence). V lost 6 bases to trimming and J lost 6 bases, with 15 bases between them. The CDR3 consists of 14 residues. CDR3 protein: CASSEVAESQPQHF. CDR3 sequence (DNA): TGTGCCAGCAGTGAGGTGGCAGAGAGTCAGCCCCAGCATTTT.

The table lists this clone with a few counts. This chain's CDR3 is CASSVNVYGYTF. The CDR3 coding sequence is TGTGCCAGCAGTGTCAATGTTTATGGCTACACCTTC. The J gene is TRBJ1-2, the V gene TRBV12-3 or TRBV12-4; D gene unclear. V lost 5 bases and J 5 bases, leaving 9 bases between the germline ends. This CDR3 has 12 amino acids.

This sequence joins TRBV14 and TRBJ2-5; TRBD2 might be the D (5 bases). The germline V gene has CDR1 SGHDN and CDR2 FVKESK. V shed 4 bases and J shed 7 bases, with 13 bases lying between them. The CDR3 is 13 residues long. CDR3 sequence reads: CASSPYLEATQYF. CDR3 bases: TGTGCCAGCAGCCCGTACCTGGAGGCGACCCAGTACTTC.

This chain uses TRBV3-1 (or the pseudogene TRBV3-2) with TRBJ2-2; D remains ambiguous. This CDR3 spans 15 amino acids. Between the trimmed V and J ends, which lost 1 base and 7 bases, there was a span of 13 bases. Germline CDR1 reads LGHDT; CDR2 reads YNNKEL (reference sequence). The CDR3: CASSQAIPPGGELFF. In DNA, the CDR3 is TGTGCCAGCAGCCAAGCTATCCCCCCTGGCGGGGAGCTGTTTTTT.

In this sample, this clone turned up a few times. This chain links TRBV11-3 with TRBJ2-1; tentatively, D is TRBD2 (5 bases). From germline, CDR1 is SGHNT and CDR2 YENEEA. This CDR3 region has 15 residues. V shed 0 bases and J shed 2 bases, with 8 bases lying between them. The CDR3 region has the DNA TGTGCCAGCAGCTTAGATCGGAGGCCCTACAATGAGCAGTTCTTC. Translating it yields CASSLDRRPYNEQFF.

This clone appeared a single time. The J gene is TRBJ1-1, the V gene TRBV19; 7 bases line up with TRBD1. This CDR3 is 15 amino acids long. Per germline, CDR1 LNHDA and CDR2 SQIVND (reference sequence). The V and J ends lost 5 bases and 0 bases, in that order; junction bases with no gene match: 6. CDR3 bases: TGTGCCAGTAGTGGGTCCGGGACAGTGAACACTGAAGCTTTCTTT. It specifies CASSGSGTVNTEAFF.

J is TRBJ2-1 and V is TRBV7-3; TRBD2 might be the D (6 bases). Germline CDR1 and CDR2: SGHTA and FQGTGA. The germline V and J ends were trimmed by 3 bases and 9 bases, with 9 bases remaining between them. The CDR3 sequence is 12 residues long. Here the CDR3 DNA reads TGTGCCAGCAGCTTCGGAGCGGGTGAGCAGTTCTTC. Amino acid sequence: CASSFGAGEQFF.

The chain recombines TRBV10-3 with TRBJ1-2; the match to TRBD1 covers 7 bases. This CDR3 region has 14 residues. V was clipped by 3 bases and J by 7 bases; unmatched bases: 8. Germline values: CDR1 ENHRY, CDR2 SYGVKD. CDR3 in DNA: TGTGCCATCAGTGAAACAGGGGTAGGCGCTGGCTACACCTTC. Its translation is CAISETGVGAGYTF.

CDR3 bases: TGTGCCAGCAGTTCCAGCGGGAGGGGGGACAATGAGCAGTTCTTC. Its protein product is CASSSSGRGDNEQFF. V and J are TRBV28 and TRBJ2-1, with 10 bases matching TRBD2. The CDR3 covers 15 residues. Germline lookup yields CDR1 MDHEN and CDR2 SYDVKM. The V segment lost 4 bases and the J segment 5 bases; nucleotides outside the gene matches: 5.

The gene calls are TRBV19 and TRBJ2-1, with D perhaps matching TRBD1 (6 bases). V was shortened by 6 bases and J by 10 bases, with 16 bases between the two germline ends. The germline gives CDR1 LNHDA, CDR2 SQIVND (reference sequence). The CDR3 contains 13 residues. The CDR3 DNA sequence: TGTGCCAGTAGCAATGATATAGGGGGAGAGCAGTTCTTC. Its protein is CASSNDIGGEQFF.

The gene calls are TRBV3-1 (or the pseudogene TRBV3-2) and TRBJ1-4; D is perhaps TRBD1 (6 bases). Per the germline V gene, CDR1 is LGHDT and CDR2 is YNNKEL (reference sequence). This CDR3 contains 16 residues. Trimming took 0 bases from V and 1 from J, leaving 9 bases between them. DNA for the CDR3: TGTGCCAGCAGCCAAGATACGACAGGAACTAATGAAAAACTGTTTTTT. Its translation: CASSQDTTGTNEKLFF.

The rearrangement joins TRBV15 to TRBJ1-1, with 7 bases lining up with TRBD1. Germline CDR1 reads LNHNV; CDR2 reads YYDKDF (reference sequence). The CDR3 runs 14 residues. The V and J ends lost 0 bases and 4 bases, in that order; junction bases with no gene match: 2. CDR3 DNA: TGTGCCACCAGCAGAGATCAGGGGGGCACTGAAGCTTTCTTT. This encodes CATSRDQGGTEAFF.

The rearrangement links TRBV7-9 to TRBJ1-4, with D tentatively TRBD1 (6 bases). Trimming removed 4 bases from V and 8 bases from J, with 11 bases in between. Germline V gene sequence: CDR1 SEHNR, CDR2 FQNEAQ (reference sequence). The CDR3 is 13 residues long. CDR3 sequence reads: CASSYDRREKLFF. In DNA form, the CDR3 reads TGTGCCAGCAGCTACGACAGGCGGGAAAAACTGTTTTTT.

The DNA for the CDR3 is TGTGCCAGCAGTGATGAGTGGGCGAGCACAGATACGCAGTATTTT. Its protein product is CASSDEWASTDTQYF. The chain carries TRBV2 and TRBJ2-3, with D uncertain. Trimming removed 3 bases at V and 0 bases at J, with 10 bases between. The CDR3 has 15 residues. Germline CDR1 is SNHLY and CDR2 is FYNNEI. The full variable domain, completed using reference TRBV2 and TRBJ2-3, is EPEVTQTPSHQVTQMGQEVILRCVPISNHLYFYWYRQILGQKVEFLVSFYNNEISEKSEIFDDQFSVERPDGSNFTLKIRSTKLEDSAMYFCASSDEWASTDTQYFGPGTRLTVL.

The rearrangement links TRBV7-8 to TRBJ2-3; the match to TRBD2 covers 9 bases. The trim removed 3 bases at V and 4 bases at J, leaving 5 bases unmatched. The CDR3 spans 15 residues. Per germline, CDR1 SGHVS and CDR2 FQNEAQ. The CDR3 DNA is TGTGCCAGCAGCTTTAGCGGGGGTGGGGCAGATACGCAGTATTTT. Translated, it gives CASSFSGGGADTQYF.

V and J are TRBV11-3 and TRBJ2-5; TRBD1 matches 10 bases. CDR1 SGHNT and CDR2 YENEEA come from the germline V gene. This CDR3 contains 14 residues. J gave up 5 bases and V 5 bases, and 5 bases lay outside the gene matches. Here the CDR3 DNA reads TGTGCCAGCAGCGACAGGGGGCTGGGGGAGACCCAGTACTTC. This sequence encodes CASSDRGLGETQYF.

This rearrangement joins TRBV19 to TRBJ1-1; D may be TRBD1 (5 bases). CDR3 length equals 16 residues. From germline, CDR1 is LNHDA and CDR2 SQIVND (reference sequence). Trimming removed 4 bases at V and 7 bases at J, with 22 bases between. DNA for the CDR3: TGTGCCAGTAGTACACGACAGTTGGTGGGGATCAGTGAAGCTTTCTTT. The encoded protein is CASSTRQLVGISEAFF. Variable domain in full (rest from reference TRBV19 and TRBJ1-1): DGGITQSPKYLFRKEGQNVTLSCEQNLNHDAMYWYRQDPGQGLRLIYYSQIVNDFQKGDIAEGYSVSREKKESFPLTVTSAQKNPTAFYLCASSTRQLVGISEAFFGQGTRLTVV.

The CDR3 sequence is CASSPQRERSYNEQFF. CDR3 DNA sequence: TGTGCCAGCAGTCCCCAGCGGGAGAGGTCCTACAATGAGCAGTTCTTC. V and J are TRBV27 and TRBJ2-1, with 8 bases lining up with TRBD2. Germline CDR1 and CDR2: MNHEY and SMNVEV (reference sequence). With V trimmed by 5 bases and J by 1 base, 7 bases remained unmatched. The CDR3 sequence is 16 residues long.

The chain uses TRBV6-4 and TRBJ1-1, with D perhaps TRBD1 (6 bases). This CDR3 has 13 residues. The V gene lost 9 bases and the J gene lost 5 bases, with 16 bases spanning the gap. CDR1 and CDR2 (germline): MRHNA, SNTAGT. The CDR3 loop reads CASSSTQGTEAFF. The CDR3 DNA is TGTGCCAGTTCCTCGACCCAGGGGACTGAAGCTTTCTTT.

The CDR3 reads CASSHSLAGPSYEQYF. CDR3 sequence (DNA): TGCGCCAGCAGCCACTCTCTAGCGGGACCCTCCTACGAGCAGTACTTC. The chain couples TRBV4-3 to TRBJ2-7, with 9 bases fitting TRBD2. Germline lookup yields CDR1 LGHNA and CDR2 YSLEER. This CDR3 comprises 16 residues. After removal of 3 bases from V and 0 bases from J, the junction contained 6 bases not matched to a gene.

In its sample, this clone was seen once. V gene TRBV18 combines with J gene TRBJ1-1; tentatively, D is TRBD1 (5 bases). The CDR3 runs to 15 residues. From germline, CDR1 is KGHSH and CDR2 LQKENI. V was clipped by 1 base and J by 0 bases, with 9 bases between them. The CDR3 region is CASSPRARVNTEAFF. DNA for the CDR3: TGTGCCAGCTCACCACGGGCCAGGGTGAACACTGAAGCTTTCTTT.

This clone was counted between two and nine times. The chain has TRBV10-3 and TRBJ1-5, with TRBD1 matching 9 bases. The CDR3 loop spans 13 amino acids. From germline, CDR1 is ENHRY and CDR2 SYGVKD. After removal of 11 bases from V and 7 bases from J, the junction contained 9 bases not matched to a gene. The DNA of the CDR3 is TGTGCCGCTGGACAGGGGAGGGAACAGCCCCAGCATTTT. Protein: CAAGQGREQPQHF.

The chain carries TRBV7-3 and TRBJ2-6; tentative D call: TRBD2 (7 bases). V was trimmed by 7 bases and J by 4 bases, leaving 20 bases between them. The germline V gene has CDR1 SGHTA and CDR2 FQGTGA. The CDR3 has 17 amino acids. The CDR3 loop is CASTLGGARLGANVLTF. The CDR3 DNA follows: TGTGCCAGCACTCTAGGGGGGGCACGACTAGGGGCCAACGTCCTGACTTTC.

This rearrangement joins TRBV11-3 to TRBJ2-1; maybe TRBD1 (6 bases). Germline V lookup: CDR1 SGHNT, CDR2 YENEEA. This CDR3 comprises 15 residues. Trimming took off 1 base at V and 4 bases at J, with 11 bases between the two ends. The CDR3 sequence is CASSLGGLAYNEQFF. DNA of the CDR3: TGTGCCAGCAGCTTAGGGGGGCTAGCTTACAATGAGCAGTTCTTC.